The 23 T cell receptor beta chains given below trace back to one sample, sequenced in a study of regulatory T cells in long-lasting Graves disease. Arm-PCR of CDR3 regions and iRepertoire HTBI primers were used to build TCR beta libraries. TCRdb re-analysed the multiplex PCR reads in MiXCR, keeping a single row per CDR3 protein. The table shows about 620,000 distinct CDR3 sequences, with under 20% occurring only once. Time point described: newly diagnosed GD, antithyroid drugs for less than 3 months. Researchers made the TCR library from RNA that was extracted from PBMCs. The data also belong to a second study, concerning T cells in Graves' hyperthyroidism and ophthalmopathy.

The sample in question was peripheral blood mononuclear cells (PBMCs), obtained at new diagnosis, from a patient treated with antithyroid drugs. These receptors were collected from a woman aged 25-40 years with Graves disease.

V usage is TRBV6-6 and J usage is TRBJ2-5, with D hard to call. Trimming took 1 base from V and 1 from J, leaving 7 bases between them. This CDR3 has 14 amino acids. Germline values: CDR1 MNHNY, CDR2 SVGAGI (reference sequence). CDR3 bases: TGTGCCAGCAGTTACTTAGGGCGCCAAGAGACCCAGTACTTC. It codes for CASSYLGRQETQYF.

This chain joins TRBV2 and TRBJ2-6; a possible D gene is TRBD1 (6 bases). The CDR3 sequence is 15 residues long. The V end was cut by 4 bases, the J end by 3 bases, with 10 bases between. The V gene's germline CDR1 is SNHLY and CDR2 FYNNEI. CDR3 in DNA: TGTGCCAGCAGTGCGAACAGGGTTGGGGCCAACGTCCTGACTTTC. This gives the protein CASSANRVGANVLTF. The full variable domain, its missing parts supplied by reference TRBV2 and TRBJ2-6, is EPEVTQTPSHQVTQMGQEVILRCVPISNHLYFYWYRQILGQKVEFLVSFYNNEISEKSEIFDDQFSVERPDGSNFTLKIRSTKLEDSAMYFCASSANRVGANVLTFGAGSRLTVL.

This clonotype was detected ten times or more. The chain recombines TRBV7-9 with TRBJ2-7; TRBD1 matches at 7 bases. This CDR3 contains 14 residues. CDR1 is SEHNR and CDR2 is FQNEAQ in the germline V gene (reference sequence). With 5 bases clipped from V and 4 bases from J, the junction kept 8 bases outside the gene matches. The CDR3, as DNA: TGTGCCAGCAGCCGTACAGGGGAAGGGTACGAGCAGTACTTC. This sequence encodes CASSRTGEGYEQYF. The full variable domain, completed using reference TRBV7-9 and TRBJ2-7, is DTGVSQNPRHKITKRGQNVTFRCDPISEHNRLYWYRQTLGQGPEFLTYFQNEAQLEKSRLLSDRFSAERPKGSFSTLEIQRTEQGDSAMYLCASSRTGEGYEQYFGPGTRLTVT.

This clonotype was observed a handful of times. The chain employs TRBV28 and TRBJ1-4; 10 bases match TRBD1. The DNA matches TRBJ1-6 better at its end, which makes the J call doubtful. The germline CDR1 and CDR2 sequences are MDHEN and SYDVKM. The CDR3 is made up of 14 amino acids. The CDR3 is CASWEGQGSSPLHF. The CDR3 coding sequence is TGTGCCAGCTGGGAGGGACAGGGGAGTTCACCCCTCCACTTT.

The chain combines TRBV24-1 with TRBJ1-1; D is unclear. CDR1 is KGHDR, CDR2 SFDVKD, per germline. V was shortened by 4 bases and J by 1 base, with 9 bases between the two germline ends. The CDR3 extends over 14 amino acids. CDR3 DNA: TGTGCCACCAGTGACGACGGTCCGAACACTGAAGCTTTCTTT. Its translation: CATSDDGPNTEAFF.

This clonotype appeared a few times. The gene calls are TRBV20-1 and TRBJ2-7, with 10 bases matching TRBD2. With 2 bases clipped from V and 3 bases from J, the junction kept 7 bases outside the gene matches. This CDR3 has 15 residues. Germline lookup yields CDR1 DFQATT and CDR2 SNEGSKA (reference sequence). The CDR3 spells CSARSLAGDLYEQYF. The CDR3, as DNA: TGCAGTGCTAGATCTCTAGCGGGAGACCTCTACGAGCAGTACTTC.

This clonotype was observed at least ten times. The chain recombines TRBV6-5 with TRBJ2-7; D gene ambiguous. V was trimmed by 4 bases and J by 0 bases, leaving 4 bases between them. The CDR3 length is 12 residues. Germline CDR1 and CDR2: MNHEY and SVGAGI. The CDR3 region has the DNA TGTGCCAGCAGTTCCATCTCCTACGAGCAGTACTTC. As protein: CASSSISYEQYF.

The V gene is TRBV11-1, the J gene TRBJ2-3; 9 bases align to TRBD2. Per the germline V gene, CDR1 is SGHAT and CDR2 is FQDESV (reference sequence). The V segment lost 3 bases and the J segment 2 bases; nucleotides outside the gene matches: 15. The CDR3 totals 19 residues. The CDR3 coding sequence is TGTGCCAGCAGCTTTTGGGAGGCGGGACTAGCATGGGACACAGATACGCAGTATTTT. It encodes CASSFWEAGLAWDTDTQYF.

V gene TRBV4-1 combines with J gene TRBJ2-1, with a tentative D call TRBD2 (6 bases). Germline V gene sequence: CDR1 MGHRA, CDR2 YSYEKL. There are 15 residues in the CDR3. Trimming removed 1 base at V and 4 bases at J, with 11 bases between. CDR3 bases: TGCGCCAGCAGCCAAGTTAGCGGAGTTTACAATGAGCAGTTCTTC. Translated: CASSQVSGVYNEQFF.

This clonotype was picked up many times. The rearrangement joins TRBV12-3 or TRBV12-4 to TRBJ1-5; TRBD1 is a possible D gene (6 bases). The CDR3 runs to 16 residues. Trimming removed 5 bases at V and 5 bases at J, with 19 bases between. The CDR3 coding sequence is TGTGCCAGCAGTCCCAGGGACGCAGGGGCACATCAGCCCCAGCATTTT. Protein product: CASSPRDAGAHQPQHF.

V is TRBV9 and J is TRBJ2-1; possible D gene TRBD1, 6 bases. The CDR3 loop spans 15 amino acids. Germline-derived CDR1 and CDR2 are SGDLS and YYNGEE. The V and J ends lost 3 bases and 0 bases respectively, with 10 bases between them. The CDR3 loop is CASSERQASYNEQFF. DNA of the CDR3: TGTGCCAGCAGCGAGCGACAGGCCTCCTACAATGAGCAGTTCTTC.

This clonotype was recorded a few times. A much larger clone is a single base away; this may be a read error. This sequence joins TRBV28 and TRBJ1-2; D is unclear. V was trimmed by 6 bases and J by 7 bases, leaving 18 bases between them. CDR1 and CDR2 (germline): MDHEN, SYDVKM. The CDR3 consists of 14 residues. CDR3 sequence reads: CASSSEWIDCGYTF. The CDR3 DNA sequence: TGTGCCAGCAGCTCAGAATGGATTGACTGTGGCTACACCTTC.

This chain connects TRBV6-1 to TRBJ1-5; possibly TRBD1 for D (6 bases). The CDR3 length is 14 residues. Trimming cost V 8 bases and J 7 bases, with 18 bases left between them. Germline CDR1 is MNHNS and CDR2 is SASEGT. The CDR3 loop is CASDLRAGAQPQHF. DNA for the CDR3: TGTGCCAGCGATTTAAGGGCAGGGGCACAGCCCCAGCATTTT.

This clonotype was counted ten times or more. V is TRBV2 and J is TRBJ2-7; D not certain. This CDR3 contains 11 residues. In germline, CDR1 is SNHLY, CDR2 FYNNEI. With 0 bases removed from V and 6 bases from J, the gap between germline ends came to 3 bases. CDR3 residues: CASSEAGEQYF. In DNA, the CDR3 is TGTGCCAGCAGTGAAGCGGGCGAGCAGTACTTC.

This clonotype was recorded many times. CDR3 amino acids: CASSAYRAGGADTQYF. The CDR3 nucleotides are TGTGCCAGCAGTGCCTACAGGGCGGGAGGGGCAGATACGCAGTATTTT. The chain employs TRBV28 and TRBJ2-3, with 9 bases lining up with TRBD2. The J segment lost 4 bases and the V segment lost 5 bases, leaving 10 bases of the junction unmatched. The CDR3 contains 16 residues. The germline gives CDR1 MDHEN, CDR2 SYDVKM.

In this sample, this clonotype turned up many times. The chain joins TRBV6-1 to TRBJ1-3, with a possible D match to TRBD1 (5 bases). The CDR3 contains 15 residues. The V end lost 3 bases, the J end lost 0 bases, and 9 bases lay between the germline ends. From germline, CDR1 is MNHNS and CDR2 SASEGT. This chain's CDR3 is CASSEDGGSGNTIYF. In DNA, the CDR3 is TGTGCCAGCAGTGAGGACGGGGGCTCTGGAAACACCATATATTTT.

The rearrangement uses TRBV5-1 and TRBJ1-4, with D hard to call. Germline V CDR1 and CDR2: SGHRS, YFSETQ. The CDR3 has 15 amino acids. Trimming stripped 5 bases from V and 1 base from J, with 12 bases between. The CDR3 region is CASSPFTGTNEKLFF. CDR3 DNA: TGCGCCAGCAGTCCCTTTACGGGAACTAATGAAAAACTGTTTTTT.

This clonotype was observed at least ten times. This chain joins TRBV6-1 and TRBJ1-5; D call uncertain. In germline, CDR1 is MNHNS, CDR2 SASEGT. Trimming removed 2 bases at V and 5 bases at J, with 7 bases between. This CDR3 has 13 residues. CDR3 sequence: CASSELPDQPQHF. CDR3 nucleotides: TGTGCCAGCAGTGAACTCCCGGATCAGCCCCAGCATTTT.

The V call is TRBV12-3 or TRBV12-4, the J call TRBJ1-3; D is uncertain. The CDR3 extends over 12 amino acids. Trimming removed 0 bases from V and 11 bases from J, with 8 bases in between. This CDR3 reads CASSLAHGAIYF. The CDR3 bases are TGTGCCAGCAGTTTAGCCCACGGGGCCATATATTTT.

DNA for the CDR3: TGTGCCATCAGTTCGGGATTCACCCCCTCCTACAATGAGCAGTTCTTC. This encodes CAISSGFTPSYNEQFF. This chain joins TRBV10-3 and TRBJ2-1, with D tentatively TRBD2 (5 bases). The germline V and J ends were trimmed by 5 bases and 0 bases, with 14 bases remaining between them. The germline V gene has CDR1 ENHRY and CDR2 SYGVKD. This CDR3 spans 16 amino acids.

V and J are TRBV11-2 and TRBJ2-2; no clear D gene. The V gene's germline CDR1 is SGHAT and CDR2 FQNNGV. CDR3 size: 13 residues. V was shortened by 1 base and J by 9 bases, with 9 bases between the two germline ends. In DNA, the CDR3 is TGTGCCAGCAGCTTAGCCTCATCCAGGGAGCTGTTTTTT. Encoded protein: CASSLASSRELFF. The variable domain in full, with the rest retrieved from reference TRBV11-2 and TRBJ2-2, is EAGVAQSPRYKIIEKRQSVAFWCNPISGHATLYWYQQILGQGPKLLIQFQNNGVVDDSQLPKDRFSAERLKGVDSTLKIQPAKLEDSAVYLCASSLASSRELFFGEGSRLTVL.

This clonotype was picked up one time. CDR3 nucleotides: TGTGCCAGTAGTACCATATACGCGGGACAGAACACTGAAGCTTTCTTT. Translating it yields CASSTIYAGQNTEAFF. V gene TRBV19 combines with J gene TRBJ1-1; D might be TRBD1 (6 bases). The V end lost 4 bases, the J end lost 1 base, and 16 bases lay between the germline ends. This CDR3 has 16 amino acids. The germline V gene has CDR1 LNHDA and CDR2 SQIVND (reference sequence).

This clonotype was seen ten or more times. V usage is TRBV12-3 or TRBV12-4 and J usage is TRBJ1-1; 7 bases fit TRBD1. J gave up 4 bases and V 6 bases, and 8 bases lay outside the gene matches. The CDR3 extends over 14 amino acids. For the CDR3, the DNA is TGTGCCAGCAGACTGAAGGGGGCCGGCACTGAAGCTTTCTTT. Its protein is CASRLKGAGTEAFF.